This T cell receptor (beta chain) was recovered during a study of early T cells in non-severe SARS-CoV-2 infection. Study findings and constraints: VDJdb matching favored anti-spike CD8 responses, missing private and CD4 specificities.

This clonotype has ten or more counts. The antigen is undetermined. Germline V gene lookup returns CDR1 SQVTM and CDR2 ANQGSEA. V lost 4 bases to trimming and J lost 8 bases; unmatched junction nucleotides: 3. CDR3 length: 13 residues. Individual cDNA molecules received unique molecular identifiers. TCRdb re-called the 5' RACE reads with MiXCR, one entry per CDR3 protein. This table has 60,000 to 70,000 distinct CDR3 sequences, 4.9% appearing once. The chain carries TRBV29-1 and TRBJ1-6; 9 positions match TRBD1. This sequence was found in an adult who was a healthcare worker with PCR-confirmed SARS-CoV-2 infection or an uninfected control (not recorded which). The sequencing input was whole blood. The CDR3: CSVGTGDHSPLHF. In DNA, the CDR3 is TGCAGCGTTGGGACAGGGGACCATTCACCCCTCCACTTT.